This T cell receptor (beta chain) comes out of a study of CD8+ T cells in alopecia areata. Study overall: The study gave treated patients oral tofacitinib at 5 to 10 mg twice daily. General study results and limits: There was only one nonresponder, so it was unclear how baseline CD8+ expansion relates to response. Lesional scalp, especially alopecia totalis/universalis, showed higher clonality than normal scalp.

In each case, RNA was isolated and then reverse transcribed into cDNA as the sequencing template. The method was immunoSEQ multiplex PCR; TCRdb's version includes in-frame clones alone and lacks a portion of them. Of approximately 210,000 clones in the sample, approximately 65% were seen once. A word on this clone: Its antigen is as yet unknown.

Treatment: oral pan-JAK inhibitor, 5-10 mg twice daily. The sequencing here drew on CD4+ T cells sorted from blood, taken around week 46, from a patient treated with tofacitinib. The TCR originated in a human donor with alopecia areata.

CDR3 sequence reads: CSVGLSANTEAFF. As DNA, the CDR3 is TGCAGCGTTGGCTTGTCCGCGAACACTGAAGCTTTCTTT. V usage is TRBV29-1 and J usage is TRBJ1-1; D gene unclear. Germline lookup yields CDR1 SQVTM and CDR2 ANQGSEA. The CDR3 sequence is 13 residues long. Trimming stripped 4 bases from V and 1 base from J, with 10 bases between.